The clone carrying this T cell receptor (beta chain) was seen only a few times. Other DNA sequences in the sample encode the same CDR3. The data originate from a study of blood T cell repertoires in COVID-19. The ends were cut back, 3 bases at V and 5 bases at J, with 8 bases in the middle. In germline, CDR1 is KGHSH, CDR2 LQKENI. The CDR3 sequence is 13 residues long. TCRdb's copy holds only in-frame clones and misses some; the assay was immunoSEQ multiplex PCR. The sample has about 190,000 clones, around 90% seen once. V is TRBV18 and J is TRBJ1-5; possibly TRBD1 for D (5 bases). The sample comprised peripheral blood. This clonotype was sampled from a man aged 35-49 years with acute or convalescent COVID-19. The CDR3 DNA is TGTGCCAGCTCACCCGGCAGGGATCAGCCCCAGCATTTT. Encoded protein: CASSPGRDQPQHF.